These T cell receptor beta chains were read from a single sample in a study of beta chain features in type 1 diabetes. Clones were read by immunoSEQ multiplex PCR, and TCRdb kept only the in-frame ones, dropping some. The sample records 200,000 to 250,000 clones, around 68% being singletons. Sequencing was performed on naive CD4+ T cells from blood. These receptor sequences come from a man between 25 and 39 years old in good health. Each CDR3 is given with its conserved first and last residue. The D gene is left open where the match is weak. Clone size is given for some rows only: seen once, a few or many times, or a class if the clone is expanded.

clone_size	v_call	j_call	d_call	cdr3_nt	cdr3_aa
NA	TRBV29-1	TRBJ1-1	TRBD1	TGCAGCGTTGACAGGGGGTATCGAGAAACTGAAGCTTTCTTT	CSVDRGYRETEAFF
NA	TRBV10-3	TRBJ2-3	NA	TGTGCCATCACTGGACCCCGGGCAGATACGCAGTATTTT	CAITGPRADTQYF
NA	TRBV5-1	TRBJ2-7	NA	TGCGCCAGCAGCTGGGTTTGGAATGAGGTAACCTACGAGCAGTACTTC	CASSWVWNEVTYEQYF
few	TRBV30	TRBJ1-5	NA	TGTGCCTGGAGTAGGGTAGGACAGCCCCAGCATTTT	CAWSRVGQPQHF
NA	TRBV27	TRBJ2-6	NA	TGTGCCAGCAGTTCCAGCTCAGCCGGGGCCAACGTCCTGACTTTC	CASSSSSAGANVLTF
once	TRBV30	TRBJ1-1	NA	TGTGCCTGGAGGGGTGGCGGTAAGACTGAAGCTTTCTTT	CAWRGGGKTEAFF
NA	TRBV29-1	TRBJ2-3	TRBD2	TGCAGCGTTGAAGGTACTAGCGGGACCACAGATACGCAGTATTTT	CSVEGTSGTTDTQYF
once	TRBV5-6	TRBJ2-1	NA	TGTGCCAGCACCTCCCGACCTAGGGATGAGCAGTTCTTC	CASTSRPRDEQFF
NA	TRBV30	TRBJ1-2	NA	TGTGCCTGGAGTGTTAGCAGGGCCGCTAACTATGGCTACACCTTC	CAWSVSRAANYGYTF
NA	TRBV30	TRBJ1-1	NA	TGTGCCTGGGGATCAACAAACACTGAAGCTTTCTTT	CAWGSTNTEAFF
NA	TRBV29-1	TRBJ2-7	TRBD1	TGCAGCGCCCGAGTTTCGGGACAGGAGTCCTACGAGCAGTACTTC	CSARVSGQESYEQYF
NA	TRBV30	TRBJ2-5	NA	TGTGCCTGGAGTGAAGACTCCCAAGAGACCCAGTACTTC	CAWSEDSQETQYF
NA	TRBV11-2	TRBJ2-5	NA	TGTGCCAGCAGCTTAAAAGAGACCCAGTACTTC	CASSLKETQYF
NA	TRBV27	TRBJ2-7	NA	TGTGCCAGCAGACCACTCTCGGGCGAGCAGTACTTC	CASRPLSGEQYF
NA	TRBV18	TRBJ2-1	TRBD2	TGTGCCAGCTCACCACCTAGCGGGGATAATGAGCAGTTCTTC	CASSPPSGDNEQFF
NA	TRBV11-2	TRBJ2-5	TRBD1	TGTGCCAGCAGCGTAGGGGTCCGACAGGGGGAGACCCAGTACTTC	CASSVGVRQGETQYF
few	TRBV7-2	TRBJ2-7	TRBD1	TGTGCCAGCAGGGGGGACAGGAGCTCCTACGAGCAGTACTTC	CASRGDRSSYEQYF